This TCR beta chain appears in the sequencing data of a study of tumor-infiltrating lymphocytes in primary liver carcinoma. Overall study findings and caveats: Lesser overlap characterized tumor-adjacent and tumor-blood pairs relative to tumor region pairs.

A constant-region primer served to make TCR beta cDNA from around 540 ng total RNA. ARM-PCR, slightly modified, supplied the TCR beta libraries through three nested multiplex PCR rounds. TRBV1-TRBV30 forward primers paired with a C-beta reverse primer were used in the first two PCR rounds, which ran approximately 10 cycles each. TCRdb fed the multiplex PCR reads into MiXCR, producing one record per CDR3 protein. This sample has approximately 320,000 distinct CDR3 sequences; almost 60% occur once, and the top ten carry approximately 15%. This clonotype was seen more than once but under ten times. Its antigen is still unknown. CDR1 and CDR2 from the germline V gene are SGHTA and FQGTGA. V shed 2 bases and J shed 5 bases, with 7 bases lying between them. The CDR3 is 13 amino acids. Unsorted whole blood supplied the blood RNA, and germline DNA was isolated too.

The V call is TRBV7-3, the J call TRBJ2-1, with D unclear. Sequenced sample: peripheral blood. The source is a woman in her twenties or thirties with primary liver carcinoma and hepatitis B virus infection. CDR3 in DNA: TGTGCCAGCAGCTTAGACCGAAACAATGAGCAGTTCTTC. As protein: CASSLDRNNEQFF.